This TCR beta chain was found in a study of CD8+CD57+ T cells in acquired aplastic anemia. Study-level results: Between patients and controls, twenty-nine CD8+ CDR3 sequences were found in common.

The template for TCR beta VDJ and CDR3 sequence profiling was genomic DNA. TCRdb re-called the reads with MiXCR, one entry per CDR3 protein. The sample yields around 200,000 distinct CDR3 sequences, 65% seen once. This CDR3 spans 14 amino acids. J lost 6 bases, V lost 8 bases, and 9 bases had no gene match. The germline V gene encodes CDR1 LNHNV and CDR2 YYDKDF (reference sequence). An expansion of CD8+CD57+ cells by flow cytometry had been shown in patients chosen for sequencing. The sample holds a few counts of this clonotype. Its antigen is still unknown. Sequencing used sorted CD4+, CD8+, or CD8+CD57+ T cells (not recorded which) from PBMCs. The origin of this receptor is a human donor with aplastic anemia. The chain joins TRBV15 to TRBJ2-4, with 8 bases aligning to TRBD1. CDR3 amino acids: CATALGTGPNIQYF. As DNA, the CDR3 is TGTGCCACCGCCCTTGGGACAGGCCCAAACATTCAGTACTTC.